This record concerns one T cell receptor beta chain sequence. CDR1 is KGHSH, CDR2 LQKENI, per germline. The CDR3 spans 15 residues. The V gene lost 1 base and the J gene lost 2 bases, with 11 bases spanning the gap. The data were produced by immunoSEQ multiplex PCR, yet TCRdb's version contains in-frame clones alone and is incomplete. Among 100,000 to 150,000 clones listed, roughly 85% were seen once. This sample stems from a study of blood T cell repertoires in COVID-19. Specimen: peripheral blood. The chain combines TRBV18 with TRBJ1-1; a possible D gene is TRBD1 (5 bases). The TCR was taken from a woman older than 75 with acute or convalescent COVID-19. Written as DNA, the CDR3 is TGTGCCAGCTCACCACAAACAGGCGCTAACACTGAAGCTTTCTTT. Its translation is CASSPQTGANTEAFF.